This T cell receptor beta chain was captured in a study of T cells after yellow fever vaccination. Across the study: Researchers used SMART-Seq v4 Ultra Low Input to prepare fractions that had low cell numbers.

MiXCR, applied by TCRdb to the 5' RACE reads, yields one record per CDR3 protein. The repertoire includes under 200,000 distinct CDR3 sequences, 6% to 7.5% of them detected once, and more than 2.5% sits in the top ten. The CDR3 totals 15 residues. V shed 7 bases, J shed 4 bases, and the junction held 9 bases outside the gene matches. Germline loops: CDR1 SGHRS, CDR2 YFSETQ. The table lists this clonotype with many counts. Sequences were derived from CD4+ T cells sorted from PBMCs, sampled less than 6 days after the first yellow fever vaccination. The receptor was isolated from a young man who received the YFV17D yellow fever vaccine. V usage is TRBV5-1 and J usage is TRBJ2-3; 10 bases map to TRBD1. The CDR3 loop reads CASGWGQGLSDTQYF. The CDR3 region has the DNA TGCGCCAGCGGCTGGGGACAGGGGTTATCAGATACGCAGTATTTT.